This TCR beta chain derives from a study of shared clonotypes between healthy human individuals. The method was immunoSEQ multiplex PCR; TCRdb's version includes in-frame clones alone and lacks a portion of them. Of approximately 2,000,000 clones in the sample, just under 95% are singletons; the top ten hold about 1.7%. CD45RO-negative, CCR7-positively selected cells formed the naive CD8 fraction, excluding terminally differentiated effector memory CD45RA+ cells. From germline, CDR1 is SGHAT and CDR2 FQNNGV. The CDR3 spans 13 residues. V was cut by 1 base and J by 4 bases, with 7 bases left in between.

The sample comprised naive CD8+ T cells from PBMCs. The source is a man younger than 30 in good health. Some clones in this sample may be carry-over from other donors' samples. The V gene is TRBV11-2, the J gene TRBJ1-1, with D unresolved. The CDR3 bases are TGTGCCAGCAGCTTAGGTGTTTTCACTGAAGCTTTCTTT. Its protein is CASSLGVFTEAFF.